This TCR beta chain was captured by sequencing in a study of T cell clones after liver transplantation. Whole-study findings and limits: The donor-reactive repertoire was only partly measurable in two subjects, lacking donor cells.

Germline values: CDR1 SGHVS, CDR2 FNYEAQ. This CDR3 region has 15 residues. Trimming pared 5 bases from V and 2 bases from J, leaving 12 bases between. Here immunoSEQ multiplex PCR was the method, and the copy in TCRdb shows in-frame clones only, minus some. The sample records 6,000 or so clones, 65% to 85% being singletons. Notes on this clone: Its antigen is undetermined.

This TCR derives from a human donor who received a liver transplant. This sequence joins TRBV7-6 and TRBJ2-2; a weak D match, TRBD1 (5 bases). Sequencing was performed on CD8+ T cells from blood, taken before liver transplant. Here the CDR3 reads CASSLGQGNTGELFF. The CDR3 DNA reads as TGTGCCAGCAGCCTAGGGCAGGGAAACACCGGGGAGCTGTTTTTT.